Detailed here is one T cell receptor (beta chain). RNA in amounts of about 0.5 to 1 ug was reverse transcribed with random hexamers. TCRdb fed the immunoSEQ multiplex PCR reads into MiXCR, producing one record per CDR3 protein. Of 190,000 or so distinct CDR3 sequences listed, around 95% are singletons. Negative isolation yielded CD8+ and CD4+ T cells; FACS enriched TEMRA cells. The data derive from a study of CD8 T cells in Susac syndrome. Trimming left V 6 bases short and J 2 bases short, with 5 bases between. The CDR3 loop spans 12 amino acids. The TCR originated in a human donor with multiple sclerosis. Specimen: CD4+ T cells from PBMCs. The gene calls are TRBV12-3 or TRBV12-4 and TRBJ1-3, with unresolved D. CDR3 loop: CASRRAGNTIYF. Here the CDR3 DNA reads TGTGCCAGCAGGAGGGCTGGAAACACCATATATTTT.